A selection of T cell receptor beta chains follows, all from one sample in a study of OX40 agonist ivuxolimab in advanced cancers. Here immunoSEQ multiplex PCR was the method, and the copy in TCRdb shows in-frame clones only, minus some. The table lists about 49,000 clones, 81% of them singletons, with approximately 6.5% in the top ten. The sequences come from CD4+ or CD8+ T cells sorted from blood, collected in a trial of the OX40 agonist ivuxolimab. The receptors were gathered from an adult with an advanced solid tumor such as melanoma, head and neck, liver or kidney cancer. The CDR3 runs from the conserved cysteine through the conserved F or W. A D gene is named only where the DNA matches it firmly. Not all rows give a size; the values are once, few, many and, for expanded clones, a class.

J,V,D,size,DNA,CDR3
TRBJ2-2,TRBV7-6,-,-,TGTGCCAGCAGCTTCCAAGGGGGTACCGGGGAGCTGTTTTTT,CASSFQGGTGELFF
TRBJ1-1,TRBV28,-,-,TGTGCCAGCACCCAAGAGATGAACACTGAAGCTTTCTTT,CASTQEMNTEAFF
TRBJ1-5,TRBV4-2,-,-,TGTGCCAGCAGCCAAGGGTTCAATCAGCCCCAGCATTTT,CASSQGFNQPQHF
TRBJ1-2,TRBV6-5,-,-,TGTGCCAGCAGTTACGGGCAGGGGCTGGTGGACTATGGCTACACCTTC,CASSYGQGLVDYGYTF
TRBJ1-1,TRBV5-6,-,-,TGTGCCAGCAGCTCTCGGACGTTCAGGGGTGCCGGGAACACTGAAGCTTTCTTT,CASSSRTFRGAGNTEAFF
TRBJ2-1,TRBV27,TRBD2,-,TGTGCCAGCGGACTAGCGGGAGGTCCCAATGAGCAGTTCTTC,CASGLAGGPNEQFF
TRBJ1-6,TRBV5-1,TRBD1,-,TGCGCCAGCAGCCTTTCGGGACAGGGGCCGGACGGGTCACCCCTCCACTTT,CASSLSGQGPDGSPLHF
TRBJ2-7,TRBV6-5,TRBD2,-,TGTGCCAGCAGTACCTGGACTAGCGTTACCTACGAGCAGTACTTC,CASSTWTSVTYEQYF
TRBJ1-1,TRBV6-6,-,-,TGTGCCAGCAAGCTGTTGGGGAACACTGAAGCTTTCTTT,CASKLLGNTEAFF
TRBJ2-1,TRBV27,TRBD1,-,TGTGCCAGCAGTGAGACAGGGTCCTACAATGAGCAGTTCTTC,CASSETGSYNEQFF
TRBJ2-2,TRBV7-9,-,-,TGTGCCAGCAGCTTTGCCGGGGAGCTGTTTTTT,CASSFAGELFF
TRBJ2-5,TRBV11-2,-,-,TGTGCCAGCAGCTTAAGCAGTCCGAGCCAAGAGACCCAGTACTTC,CASSLSSPSQETQYF
TRBJ1-2,TRBV6-6,TRBD1,-,TGTGCCAGCAGTTATGGGACAGGACACGATGGCTACACCTTC,CASSYGTGHDGYTF
TRBJ1-4,TRBV27,-,-,TGTGCCAGCAGCCCATCGGGTTTGGATGAAAAACTGTTTTTT,CASSPSGLDEKLFF
TRBJ1-2,TRBV4-2,-,-,TGTGCCAGCAGCCAAGAGGGCCCAGGTTTCGATGGCTACACCTTC,CASSQEGPGFDGYTF
TRBJ1-2,TRBV6-6,-,-,TGTGCCAGCAGTTACCAACAGGGAGATGGCTACACCTTC,CASSYQQGDGYTF
TRBJ1-2,TRBV13,-,few,TGTGCCAGCAGCTTAGACCACGGCTACACCTTC,CASSLDHGYTF
TRBJ1-1,TRBV15,TRBD1,once,TGTGCCACCAGGTTAGACAGGGGTCGGACTGAAGCTTTCTTT,CATRLDRGRTEAFF
TRBJ2-1,TRBV7-6,-,once,TGTGCCAGCAGCTTAGGGCGGGGTTCCTACAATGAGCAGTTCTTC,CASSLGRGSYNEQFF
TRBJ2-1,TRBV5-1,-,-,TGCGCCAGCAGCTTGGAATTGGGGGACTCAAGATCCCGGCAGTTCTTC,CASSLELGDSRSRQFF
TRBJ2-1,TRBV27,-,-,TGTGCCAGCAGTTTGTATATTTACAATGAGCAGTTCTTC,CASSLYIYNEQFF
TRBJ2-7,TRBV30,-,-,TGTGCCTGGAGCCACGGCCCTGCGGGGTTCGAGCAGTACTTC,CAWSHGPAGFEQYF